The clone carrying this TCR beta chain was counted ten times or more. The target antigen is unknown. A read error may explain this, as a much larger clone is one base away. These data are taken from a study of T cells in Graves' hyperthyroidism and ophthalmopathy. Study-wide results and caveats: A model built on 13 V-J features separated ophthalmopathy from stable hyperthyroidism.

CDR1 LGHDT and CDR2 YNNKEL come from the germline V gene (reference sequence). J was trimmed by 3 bases and V by 4 bases; bases with no gene match: 1. The CDR3 is 13 amino acids. RNA transcripts were the template for amplifying TCR beta CDR3 regions. A set of HTBI primers served as the primers for a first-round RT-PCR of the TCR CDR3. TCRdb re-analysed the multiplex PCR reads in MiXCR, keeping a single row per CDR3 protein. The table lists about 570,000 distinct CDR3 sequences, 13% to 15% of them singletons, with approximately 15% in the top ten. The sample taken for sequencing was blood. This receptor was obtained from a woman aged 40 to 50 with Graves' hyperthyroidism. V usage is TRBV3-1 and J usage is TRBJ2-7, with 9 positions matching TRBD1. The CDR3 here is CASSRDRDYEQYF. In nucleotides, the CDR3 is TGTGCCAGCAGCCGGGACAGGGACTACGAGCAGTACTTC.